This is a list of T cell receptor beta chains from one sample in a study of blood T cells in healthy people across ages. MiXCR, run by TCRdb on the 5' RACE reads, gives a single entry per CDR3 protein. Of about 640,000 distinct CDR3 sequences detected, approximately 59% appear once; the ten largest clones hold 35% to 40%. Specimen: blood. These receptors were collected from a man aged 60 to 69 in good health. Both conserved end residues are part of each CDR3. D genes are given only for firm matches. Some rows have no size entry. The others give once, few or many, or a class for an expanded clone.

TRBD2,TRBJ2-5,.,TRBV7-7,CASSLAPSGVLLRETQYF,TGTGCCAGCAGCTTAGCGCCTAGCGGGGTCCTCCTACGGGAGACCCAGTACTTC
TRBD2,TRBJ2-1,.,TRBV7-9,CTSRWTSGDNEQFF,TGTACCAGCCGGTGGACTAGCGGGGACAATGAGCAGTTCTTC
.,TRBJ2-1,.,TRBV9,CASSVAGGGNYNEQFF,TGTGCCAGCAGCGTCGCTGGGGGGGGCAACTACAATGAGCAGTTCTTC
TRBD1,TRBJ2-7,few,TRBV11-2,CASSRDSRGTYEQYF,TGTGCCAGCAGCCGGGACAGTCGGGGAACCTACGAGCAGTACTTC
.,TRBJ2-4,.,TRBV4-1,CASSQGSFRGAKNIQYF,TGCGCCAGCAGCCAAGGGTCATTCCGGGGAGCCAAAAACATTCAGTACTTC
TRBD2,TRBJ2-7,.,TRBV6-5,CASSYSGVSSYEQYF,TGTGCCAGCAGTTACAGCGGGGTTAGCTCCTACGAGCAGTACTTC
TRBD1,TRBJ2-2,once,TRBV5-1,CASSLTGTGETGELFF,TGCGCCAGCAGCTTAACTGGGACAGGGGAAACCGGGGAGCTGTTTTTT
TRBD2,TRBJ2-7,once,TRBV12-3/TRBV12-4,CASRLAGVGEQYF,TGTGCCAGCAGGCTAGCGGGGGTAGGCGAGCAGTACTTC
.,TRBJ2-5,few,TRBV29-1,CSVSTPEKTQYF,TGCAGCGTTAGCACCCCGGAAAAGACCCAGTACTTC
.,TRBJ2-3,.,TRBV20-1,CRPGDNTDTQYF,TGCAGGCCGGGGGATAACACAGATACGCAGTATTTT
.,TRBJ2-7,few,TRBV20-1,CSASPRGSSYEQYF,TGCAGTGCTAGCCCCCGAGGGAGCTCCTACGAGCAGTACTTC
.,TRBJ1-2,.,TRBV5-1,CASSLDRTEVYGYTF,TGCGCCAGCAGCTTGGACAGGACAGAGGTCTATGGCTACACCTTC
TRBD1,TRBJ1-1,.,TRBV5-4,CASNKQGGSEAFF,TGTGCCAGCAACAAACAGGGGGGGTCTGAAGCTTTCTTT
.,TRBJ2-5,.,TRBV5-1,CASSRVSSGEETQYF,TGCGCCAGCAGCCGGGTGAGTTCGGGGGAAGAGACCCAGTACTTC
TRBD2,TRBJ2-7,.,TRBV5-1,CASSFTGTSVYEQYF,TGCGCCAGCAGCTTCACCGGGACTAGCGTATACGAGCAGTACTTC
.,TRBJ1-2,.,TRBV12-3/TRBV12-4,CASRPRGAANYGYTF,TGTGCCAGCAGACCCCGGGGAGCAGCTAACTATGGCTACACCTTC
TRBD1,TRBJ2-5,few,TRBV27,CASASDRGSWAQYF,TGTGCCAGCGCATCAGACAGGGGGTCTTGGGCCCAGTACTTC
TRBD1,TRBJ2-1,few,TRBV12-3/TRBV12-4,CASRSTGGNEQFF,TGTGCCAGCAGAAGTACAGGGGGCAATGAGCAGTTCTTC
TRBD2,TRBJ2-1,few,TRBV5-5,CASSRGTSGYNEQFF,TGTGCCAGCAGCCGAGGGACTAGCGGGTACAATGAGCAGTTCTTC
.,TRBJ2-5,.,TRBV4-2,CASSQGAASSQETQYF,TGTGCCAGCAGCCAAGGGGCGGCTTCCTCCCAAGAGACCCAGTACTTC
TRBD2,TRBJ2-1,.,TRBV6-2/TRBV6-3,CASIGGGAGYNEQFF,TGTGCCAGCATTGGCGGGGGGGCCGGGTACAATGAGCAGTTCTTC
.,TRBJ2-5,.,TRBV24-1,CATSDFQETQYF,TGTGCCACCAGTGATTTTCAAGAGACCCAGTACTTC
.,TRBJ1-1,.,TRBV6-5,CASSYPGVNTEAFF,TGTGCCAGCAGTTACCCAGGGGTAAACACTGAAGCTTTCTTT
.,TRBJ2-5,.,TRBV6-1,CASSEGPTSRETQYF,TGTGCCAGCAGTGAAGGGCCCACCTCCAGGGAGACCCAGTACTTC
.,TRBJ2-7,.,TRBV2,CAGGREYEQYF,TGTGCCGGTGGCAGGGAATACGAGCAGTACTTC
.,TRBJ1-2,.,TRBV12-3/TRBV12-4,CASSYRSHGYTF,TGTGCCAGCAGTTACCGTTCCCATGGCTACACCTTC
.,TRBJ2-1,many,TRBV5-1,CASSGNEQFF,TGCGCCAGCAGCGGGAATGAGCAGTTCTTC
TRBD2,TRBJ2-5,.,TRBV27,CASRTSEAPETQYF,TGTGCCAGTAGGACTAGCGAGGCCCCAGAGACCCAGTACTTC
.,TRBJ1-2,.,TRBV12-3/TRBV12-4,CAISPIGTSTLYGYTF,TGTGCCATCAGTCCTATAGGCACCTCGACCCTCTATGGCTACACCTTC
.,TRBJ2-7,.,TRBV27,CASSPRTGGDEQYF,TGTGCCAGCAGTCCCAGAACAGGAGGGGACGAGCAGTACTTC
.,TRBJ2-1,.,TRBV4-1,CASSQEGFNEQFF,TGCGCCAGCAGCCAAGAAGGATTCAATGAGCAGTTCTTC
.,TRBJ2-1,.,TRBV4-1,CASKEQGDYNEQFF,TGCGCCAGCAAGGAACAGGGTGACTACAATGAGCAGTTCTTC
TRBD1,TRBJ2-5,.,TRBV5-1,CASSHQGVGETQYF,TGCGCCAGCAGCCATCAGGGGGTTGGAGAGACCCAGTACTTC
TRBD1,TRBJ2-1,.,TRBV5-1,CASSSGTDYNEQFF,TGCGCCAGCAGCTCCGGGACAGACTACAATGAGCAGTTCTTC
TRBD2,TRBJ2-3,.,TRBV18,CASSLAGGSRYDTQYF,TGTGCCAGCTCACTCGCGGGGGGCTCCCGTTATGATACGCAGTATTTT
TRBD1,TRBJ1-1,few,TRBV7-9,CASSPTGISEAFF,TGTGCCAGCAGCCCGACAGGGATCTCTGAAGCTTTCTTT
TRBD1,TRBJ1-2,.,TRBV7-9,CASSQQGVYYGYTF,TGTGCCAGCAGCCAACAGGGGGTCTACTATGGCTACACCTTC
.,TRBJ1-6,.,TRBV2,CASGPGDGIISPLHF,TGTGCCAGCGGCCCGGGCGACGGAATTATTTCACCCCTCCACTTT
.,TRBJ2-5,.,TRBV6-5,CASSARFGETQYF,TGTGCCAGCAGTGCAAGATTCGGAGAGACCCAGTACTTC
.,TRBJ1-1,.,TRBV12-3/TRBV12-4,CASRGLGKAAEAFF,TGTGCCAGCAGGGGACTGGGGAAAGCGGCTGAAGCTTTCTTT